This T cell receptor (beta chain) is from a study of OX40 agonist ivuxolimab in advanced cancers. For the study in its entirety: Ivuxolimab was an agonistic, fully human IgG2 monoclonal antibody directed against OX40 (CD134), a costimulatory receptor. Partial responses occurred in three dose-escalation patients, of whom one had hepatocellular carcinoma and two had cutaneous melanoma. Of the approximately 54 dose-escalation patients, hepatocellular carcinoma was present in approximately 20, melanoma in some 15, renal cell carcinoma in 9 and head and neck cancer in 9. In the dose-escalation cohort, 70% to 85% of patients were male, and the mean age was 60 years with a range of roughly 20 to 79. The point of sequencing TCRbeta in the periphery was to test whether ivuxolimab changed TCR sequence diversity and drove clonal T-cell expansion. Patients were allowed to have had prior anti-PD-1, anti-PD-L1 or anti-CTLA-4 therapy, and around 40% of the dose-escalation patients had previously received checkpoint inhibitors. The paper covers the monotherapy dose-escalation part of the phase I ivuxolimab trial, which included N ≈ 50 patients. Intravenous ivuxolimab was administered to patients every 2 weeks at six dose levels: 0.01, 0.1, 0.3, 1.5, 3 and 10 mg/kg.

As for this clone: The clone's antigen remains unknown. Qualities for individual bases were not recorded, and no much larger clone is one base off.

Genomic DNA was extracted from sorted cells for sequencing of the TCRbeta CDR3 region. The immunoSEQ Assay was used to sequence the TCRbeta CDR3 regions. The table was pulled from immuneACCESS by TCRdb, which kept in-frame rearrangements only. Such tables lose some clones; where checked, under half of the loss comes from unresolved V genes, and the rest has no known cause. Within this sample are tens of thousands of clones, with more than 75% of them counted one time only. About a fifth of the sample comes from the top ten. What the study reported, not specific to this receptor: After ivuxolimab, CD8+ T cells had more expanded clones than CD4+ T cells on average. Low levels of normalized T-cell clonal expansion were also seen in some nonresponding patients. Antigen specificity was not determined for the clonally expanded peripheral T cells. In partial responders in the 0.1-3.0 mg/kg groups, normalized peripheral clonal expansion was found to be among the lowest, especially among CD8+ T cells. Clonal expansion of both CD4+ and CD8+ blood T cells was observed from baseline to week 6 at doses 0.1 to 3.0 mg/kg.

The trial excluded patients who had a history of autoimmune disease or who were on systemic immunosuppression. Peripheral blood for TCR sequencing was collected from all dose cohorts at baseline, on cycle 4 day 1, and on cycle 7 day 1. The samples were taken from a phase I, first-in-human, multicenter, open-label dose-escalation trial of ivuxolimab. Adults with locally advanced or metastatic melanoma, renal cell, hepatocellular, or head and neck squamous cell carcinoma were enrolled in the trial. Before TCR sequencing, CD4+ and CD8+ T cells were separately sorted from peripheral blood. V is shortened by 0 bases, J by 4 bases, and the region joining them spans 13 bases. The CDR3, cysteine through phenylalanine, is 15 amino acids long. Kept here is only the CDR3 DNA, which spans 45 bases and is read in frame from base 1. CDR1 and CDR2 are drawn from the germline V gene: MNHEY, SVGAGI.

The sequence joins TRBV6-5 to TRBJ2-7; the D gene is possibly TRBD1, with 5 bases matching. The sample here was CD4+ or CD8+ T cells sorted from blood, taken in a trial of the OX40 agonist ivuxolimab. This receptor was taken from an adult with an advanced solid tumor such as melanoma, head and neck, liver or kidney cancer. The DNA reads TGTGCCAGCAGTTACTCGGCAGGGAAGGGGTACGAGCAGTACTTC. It translates to CASSYSAGKGYEQYF.